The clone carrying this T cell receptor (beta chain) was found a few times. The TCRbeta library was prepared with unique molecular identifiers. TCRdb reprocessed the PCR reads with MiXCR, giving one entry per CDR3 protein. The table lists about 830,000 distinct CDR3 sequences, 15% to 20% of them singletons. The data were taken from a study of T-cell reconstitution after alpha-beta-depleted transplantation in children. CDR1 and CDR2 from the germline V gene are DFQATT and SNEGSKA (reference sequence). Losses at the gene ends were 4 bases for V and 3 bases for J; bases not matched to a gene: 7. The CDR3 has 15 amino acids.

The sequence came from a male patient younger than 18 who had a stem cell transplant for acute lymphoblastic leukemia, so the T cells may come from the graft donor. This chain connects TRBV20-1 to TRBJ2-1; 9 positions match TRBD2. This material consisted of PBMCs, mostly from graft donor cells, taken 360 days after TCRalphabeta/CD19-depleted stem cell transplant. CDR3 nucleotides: TGCAGTGCTAAAGGGGGTAGCGGGAGCTACAATGAGCAGTTCTTC. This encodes CSAKGGSGSYNEQFF.